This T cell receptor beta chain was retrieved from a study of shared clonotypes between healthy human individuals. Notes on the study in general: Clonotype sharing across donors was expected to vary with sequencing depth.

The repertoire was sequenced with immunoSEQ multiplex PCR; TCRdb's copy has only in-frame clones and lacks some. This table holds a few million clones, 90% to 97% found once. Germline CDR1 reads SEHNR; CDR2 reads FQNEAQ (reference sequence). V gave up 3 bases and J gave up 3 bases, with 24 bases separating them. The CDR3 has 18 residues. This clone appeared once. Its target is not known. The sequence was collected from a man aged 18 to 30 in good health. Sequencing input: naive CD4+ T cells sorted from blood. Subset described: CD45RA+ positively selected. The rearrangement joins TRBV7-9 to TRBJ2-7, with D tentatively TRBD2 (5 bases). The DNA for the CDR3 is TGTGCCAGCAGCTTCCGGACTGTAAACCATGGGGTCAACTACGAGCAGTACTTC. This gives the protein CASSFRTVNHGVNYEQYF. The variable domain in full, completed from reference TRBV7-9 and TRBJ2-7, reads DTGVSQNPRHKITKRGQNVTFRCDPISEHNRLYWYRQTLGQGPEFLTYFQNEAQLEKSRLLSDRFSAERPKGSFSTLEIQRTEQGDSAMYLCASSFRTVNHGVNYEQYFGPGTRLTVT.